These 11 T cell receptor beta chains share one sample of origin, sequenced in a study of shared clonotypes between healthy human individuals. Sequencing was performed with immunoSEQ multiplex PCR; in TCRdb, only in-frame clones are kept and a portion is missing. Of over a million clones listed, roughly 96% are singletons. The sample taken for sequencing was naive CD4+ T cells sorted from blood. This sample's subset: CD45RA+ positively selected. All receptors derive from a man younger than 45 in good health.

The gene calls are TRBV5-1 and TRBJ1-1; 9 nucleotides align to TRBD1. Germline V lookup: CDR1 SGHRS, CDR2 YFSETQ. The ends lost 4 bases at V and 5 bases at J; junction bases unmatched: 9. The CDR3 sequence is 15 residues long. CDR3 nucleotides: TGCGCCAGCAGCGCCCACAGGGGGCTAAGGACTGAAGCTTTCTTT. It encodes CASSAHRGLRTEAFF.

The chain uses TRBV6-6 and TRBJ2-2, with 9 bases matching TRBD2. Trimming took 4 bases from V and 2 from J; bases not matched to a gene: 5. Looked up from germline, CDR1 is MNHNY and CDR2 is SVGAGI (reference sequence). This CDR3 contains 16 residues. Here the CDR3 DNA reads TGTGCCAGCAGTTTTGCTAGCGGGGTCAACACCGGGGAGCTGTTTTTT. It translates to CASSFASGVNTGELFF.

As for this clone: The sample holds other DNA sequences that translate to the same CDR3. The J gene is TRBJ2-7, the V gene TRBV20-1; D ambiguous. V lost 4 bases and J 1 base, leaving 5 bases between the germline ends. The germline CDR1 and CDR2 sequences are DFQATT and SNEGSKA (reference sequence). The length of the CDR3 is 11 residues. DNA for the CDR3: TGCAGTGCTACCCCTTCCTACGAGCAGTACTTC. It specifies CSATPSYEQYF.

The table lists this clone with a few counts. The rearrangement links TRBV7-3 to TRBJ1-2; TRBD1 agrees at 10 bases. V trimming: 5 bases; J trimming: 7 bases; junction bases outside the gene matches: 4. From germline, CDR1 is SGHTA and CDR2 FQGTGA. The CDR3 is 13 amino acids. CDR3 loop: CASSPGQGSGYTF. The DNA for the CDR3 is TGTGCCAGCAGCCCGGGACAGGGGAGTGGCTACACCTTC.

As DNA, the CDR3 is TGTGCCAGCAGCCTGGGACTAGCGGGTAATGAGCAGTTCTTC. Protein: CASSLGLAGNEQFF. The V and J genes are TRBV5-6 and TRBJ2-1; TRBD2 matches at 12 bases. Germline V gene lookup returns CDR1 SGHDT and CDR2 YYEEEE. Trimming took 4 bases from V and 7 from J; bases not matched to a gene: 3. The CDR3 contains 14 residues.

V and J are TRBV5-6 and TRBJ2-7; unclear D gene. The CDR3 totals 13 residues. CDR1 and CDR2 (germline): SGHDT, YYEEEE. The germline V and J ends were trimmed by 6 bases and 7 bases, with 17 bases remaining between them. The CDR3: CASTLTPLGEQYF. In DNA, the CDR3 is TGTGCCAGCACCCTCACCCCCCTCGGGGAGCAGTACTTC.

V is TRBV18 and J is TRBJ2-4; no clear D gene. Trimming removed 6 bases at V and 0 bases at J, with 15 bases between. Germline V lookup: CDR1 KGHSH, CDR2 LQKENI. The CDR3 covers 16 residues. DNA for the CDR3: TGTGCCAGCTCCGCACCGTTCGTTCTAGCCAAAAACATTCAGTACTTC. This encodes CASSAPFVLAKNIQYF.

The V call is TRBV28, the J call TRBJ1-1, with no clear D. There are 14 residues in the CDR3. Germline CDR1 MDHEN, CDR2 SYDVKM. Trimming cost V 2 bases and J 1 base, with 8 bases left between them. DNA of the CDR3: TGTGCCAGCAGTTTACGGAGCCAGAACACTGAAGCTTTCTTT. Residues: CASSLRSQNTEAFF.

This CDR3 reads CASSVGVRESGYTF. CDR3 DNA: TGTGCCAGCAGCGTAGGTGTCAGGGAGAGTGGCTACACCTTC. This chain joins TRBV9 and TRBJ1-2; a possible D gene is TRBD1 (5 bases). The length of the CDR3 is 14 residues. Germline V lookup: CDR1 SGDLS, CDR2 YYNGEE. V was cut by 0 bases and J by 7 bases, with 13 bases left in between.

The V gene is TRBV7-9, the J gene TRBJ1-2; maybe TRBD1 (5 bases). Germline V gene lookup returns CDR1 SEHNR and CDR2 FQNEAQ (reference sequence). V dropped 7 bases and J dropped 8 bases, with 20 bases sitting between them. CDR3 length: 14 residues. The CDR3 bases are TGTGCCAGCAATGAGCCAGGGACCCTACGCGGCTACACCTTC. Its protein product is CASNEPGTLRGYTF.

The rearrangement uses TRBV4-1 and TRBJ2-3; 8 nucleotides line up with TRBD2. The J segment lost 2 bases and the V segment lost 2 bases, leaving 24 bases of the junction unmatched. Germline V gives CDR1 MGHRA, CDR2 YSYEKL. The CDR3 is 22 residues long. Here the CDR3 reads CASSQRGMGAGGAGVATDTQYF. In DNA, the CDR3 is TGCGCCAGCAGCCAAAGAGGGATGGGGGCGGGGGGAGCGGGAGTGGCCACAGATACGCAGTATTTT.